This passage covers 18 T cell receptor beta chains from one sample sequenced in a study of cytomegalovirus exposure and HLA in healthy donors. The primer mix had 60 Vbeta and 13 Jbeta primers. Sequencing was performed with immunoSEQ multiplex PCR; in TCRdb, only in-frame clones are kept and a portion is missing. The table shows 60,000 to 100,000 clones, with about four fifths occurring only once. Sequencing was done on a sample of PBMCs. The receptors stem from a man in his forties in good health and CMV-seronegative.

The V and J genes are TRBV6-5 and TRBJ2-1; perhaps TRBD2 as D (5 bases). CDR3 length: 15 residues. V dropped 0 bases and J dropped 7 bases, with 13 bases sitting between them. CDR1 and CDR2 from the germline V gene are MNHEY and SVGAGI. CDR3 sequence: CASSYSGGPQNEQFF. The CDR3 coding sequence is TGTGCCAGCAGTTACTCCGGAGGACCCCAGAATGAGCAGTTCTTC.

This chain joins TRBV7-2 and TRBJ2-1, with 7 bases lining up with TRBD2. The CDR3 covers 18 residues. Germline V gene lookup returns CDR1 SGHTA and CDR2 FQGNSA. With V trimmed by 4 bases and J by 0 bases, 12 bases remained unmatched. The CDR3 is CASSSLGERDYSYNEQFF. In DNA form, the CDR3 reads TGTGCCAGCAGCTCCCTAGGGGAGCGGGACTACTCCTACAATGAGCAGTTCTTC.

This chain connects TRBV19 to TRBJ1-5; 8 bases fit TRBD1. Germline lookup yields CDR1 LNHDA and CDR2 SQIVND (reference sequence). The CDR3 spans 12 residues. J gave up 9 bases and V 9 bases, and 7 bases lay outside the gene matches. In DNA form, the CDR3 reads TGTGCCAGCGGGACAGGCGGATGGCCCCAGCATTTT. Amino acids: CASGTGGWPQHF. The entire variable domain, with the rest obtained from reference TRBV19 and TRBJ1-5, is as follows: DGGITQSPKYLFRKEGQNVTLSCEQNLNHDAMYWYRQDPGQGLRLIYYSQIVNDFQKGDIAEGYSVSREKKESFPLTVTSAQKNPTAFYLCASGTGGWPQHFGDGTRLSIL.

The CDR3 protein is CASSPEGVDTGELFF. The CDR3 region has the DNA TGCGCCAGCAGCCCCGAGGGGGTCGACACCGGGGAGCTGTTTTTT. The V gene is TRBV5-1, the J gene TRBJ2-2; tentative D call: TRBD1 (6 bases). The CDR3 sequence is 15 residues long. Deletions cut 4 bases from V and 3 bases from J, with 13 bases between. Per the germline V gene, CDR1 is SGHRS and CDR2 is YFSETQ.

This rearrangement joins TRBV2 to TRBJ2-1; 9 bases line up with TRBD1. The CDR3 runs to 18 residues. The germline V gene has CDR1 SNHLY and CDR2 FYNNEI. With 0 bases clipped from V and 8 bases from J, the junction kept 14 bases outside the gene matches. The CDR3 coding sequence is TGTGCCAGCAGTGAAGCATCGGAAACAGGGGGCCTTTTGGATGAGCAGTTCTTC. Encoded protein: CASSEASETGGLLDEQFF.

V usage is TRBV6-1 and J usage is TRBJ2-4; 9 bases line up with TRBD2. The CDR3 is 14 residues long. CDR1 and CDR2 from the germline V gene are MNHNS and SASEGT. J gave up 6 bases and V 8 bases, and 8 bases lay outside the gene matches. As DNA, the CDR3 is TGTGCCAGCGGAGCGGGAGGCCCTAGAAACATTCAGTACTTC. This encodes CASGAGGPRNIQYF.

This clone appeared a single time. V usage is TRBV6-1 and J usage is TRBJ1-1; D unresolved. The V end lost 4 bases, the J end lost 11 bases, and 23 bases lay between the germline ends. Germline V lookup: CDR1 MNHNS, CDR2 SASEGT. The CDR3 has 15 residues. The CDR3 reads CASSASRDPTDYAFF. The CDR3 nucleotides are TGTGCCAGCAGTGCTAGTCGGGATCCGACTGATTATGCTTTCTTT.

In its sample, this clone was seen once. The chain is built from TRBV5-4 and TRBJ2-1; TRBD1 matches at 7 bases. The CDR3 has 15 residues. V shed 3 bases, J shed 0 bases, and the junction held 3 bases outside the gene matches. Germline values: CDR1 SGHNT, CDR2 YYREEE (reference sequence). CDR3 sequence: CASSSQGSSYNEQFF. In DNA form, the CDR3 reads TGTGCCAGCAGCTCACAGGGGAGCTCCTACAATGAGCAGTTCTTC.

The chain joins TRBV2 to TRBJ1-4; D is possibly TRBD1 (6 bases). This CDR3 has 12 amino acids. Germline CDR1 reads SNHLY; CDR2 reads FYNNEI. The V and J ends lost 4 bases and 10 bases respectively, with 10 bases between them. CDR3 amino acids: CASSGQDGKLFF. CDR3 DNA: TGTGCCAGCAGTGGACAGGACGGAAAACTGTTTTTT. Looking up the rest from reference TRBV2 and TRBJ1-4 gives the full variable domain: EPEVTQTPSHQVTQMGQEVILRCVPISNHLYFYWYRQILGQKVEFLVSFYNNEISEKSEIFDDQFSVERPDGSNFTLKIRSTKLEDSAMYFCASSGQDGKLFFGSGTQLSVL.

The rearrangement joins TRBV11-2 to TRBJ1-1, with a tentative D call TRBD1 (5 bases). Trimming shortened V by 5 bases and J by 5 bases, and 18 bases separated the two germline ends. Per the germline V gene, CDR1 is SGHAT and CDR2 is FQNNGV. CDR3 length: 15 amino acids. CDR3 bases: TGTGCCAGCAGCCCTACGGGGGTAATGGGGACTGAAGCTTTCTTT. Translation gives CASSPTGVMGTEAFF.

The V and J genes are TRBV4-2 and TRBJ2-1; TRBD2 matches 8 bases. The germline V gene encodes CDR1 LGHNA and CDR2 YNFKEQ. The CDR3 contains 16 residues. J was trimmed by 4 bases and V by 3 bases; bases with no gene match: 8. The CDR3 nucleotides read TGTGCCAGCAGCCAGCACACTAGCGGAATATACAATGAGCAGTTCTTC. Translated, it gives CASSQHTSGIYNEQFF.

The gene calls are TRBV11-2 and TRBJ2-3; 9 nucleotides align to TRBD1. Trimming cost V 5 bases and J 3 bases; bases outside gene matches: 6. The CDR3 has 15 amino acids. From germline, CDR1 is SGHAT and CDR2 FQNNGV. Here the CDR3 reads CASSQGQGFTDTQYF. CDR3 nucleotide sequence: TGTGCCAGCAGCCAGGGACAGGGTTTTACAGATACGCAGTATTTT.

The J gene is TRBJ1-3, the V gene TRBV28; no reliable D call. With 5 bases removed from V and 0 bases from J, the gap between germline ends came to 8 bases. CDR3 length: 14 residues. CDR1 MDHEN and CDR2 SYDVKM come from the germline V gene. The CDR3, as DNA: TGTGCCAGCAGTCTCATGAGCTCTGGAAACACCATATATTTT. Protein: CASSLMSSGNTIYF.

The chain employs TRBV2 and TRBJ1-1; D is unresolved. The CDR3 consists of 14 residues. CDR1 is SNHLY, CDR2 FYNNEI, per germline. V gave up 9 bases and J gave up 0 bases, with 14 bases separating them. The CDR3 reads CARGGGVVNTEAFF. Here the CDR3 DNA reads TGTGCCAGGGGTGGAGGCGTTGTGAACACTGAAGCTTTCTTT.

The chain is built from TRBV2 and TRBJ2-7; weak D call: TRBD1 (6 bases). Germline CDR1 reads SNHLY; CDR2 reads FYNNEI. Deletions cut 7 bases from V and 2 bases from J, with 9 bases between. The CDR3 consists of 12 residues. The chain's CDR3 is CASKRQAYEQYF. The CDR3 region has the DNA TGTGCCAGCAAGAGACAGGCCTACGAGCAGTACTTC.

This chain uses TRBV6-1 with TRBJ1-5; 8 bases are shared with TRBD1. Germline V gene data show CDR1 as MNHNS and CDR2 as SASEGT. The CDR3 has 14 amino acids. Trimming cost V 11 bases and J 3 bases; bases outside gene matches: 9. The DNA for the CDR3 is TGTGCCGGATGGACAGGGAACACCAATCAGCCCCAGCATTTT. Translation: CAGWTGNTNQPQHF.

The table lists this clone with a few counts. J is TRBJ1-1 and V is TRBV2; 7 nucleotides agree with TRBD1. The V gene end was trimmed by 6 bases and the J gene end by 0 bases; junction bases not matched to a gene: 7. The germline V gene encodes CDR1 SNHLY and CDR2 FYNNEI. The CDR3 runs to 15 residues. CDR3 sequence (DNA): TGTGCCAGCAGCTCCCGGACAGGTCTGAACACTGAAGCTTTCTTT. As protein: CASSSRTGLNTEAFF.

The chain joins TRBV19 to TRBJ2-7, with 11 nucleotides matching TRBD2. Germline CDR1 reads LNHDA; CDR2 reads SQIVND (reference sequence). The CDR3 covers 16 residues. Unmatched junction bases numbered 5, after V lost 4 bases and J lost 0 bases. The chain's CDR3 is CASSTSGTSGSYEQYF. CDR3 coding DNA: TGTGCCAGTAGTACCTCCGGGACTAGCGGCTCCTACGAGCAGTACTTC.